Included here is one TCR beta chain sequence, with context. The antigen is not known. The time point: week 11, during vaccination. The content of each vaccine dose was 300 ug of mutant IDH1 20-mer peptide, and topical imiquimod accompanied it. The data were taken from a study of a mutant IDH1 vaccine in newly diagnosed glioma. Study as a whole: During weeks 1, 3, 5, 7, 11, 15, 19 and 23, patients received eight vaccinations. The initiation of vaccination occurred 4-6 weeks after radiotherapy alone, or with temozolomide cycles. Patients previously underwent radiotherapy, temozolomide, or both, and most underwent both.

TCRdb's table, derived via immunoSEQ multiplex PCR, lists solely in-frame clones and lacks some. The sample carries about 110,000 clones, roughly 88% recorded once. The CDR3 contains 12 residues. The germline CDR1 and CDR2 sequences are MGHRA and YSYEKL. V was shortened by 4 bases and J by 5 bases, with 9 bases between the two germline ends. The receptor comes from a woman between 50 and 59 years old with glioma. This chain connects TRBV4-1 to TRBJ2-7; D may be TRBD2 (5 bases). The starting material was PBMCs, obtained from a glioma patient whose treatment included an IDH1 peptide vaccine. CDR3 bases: TGCGCCAGCAGCCCCCCGGAGGACGAGCAGTACTTC. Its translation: CASSPPEDEQYF.